A single sample is the source of the 20 T cell receptor beta chains below, sequenced in a study of control samples from healthy donors and cancer patients. Libraries were prepared by immunoSEQ multiplex PCR; TCRdb keeps only in-frame clonotypes and omits some of them. Of 65,000 to 90,000 clones in the sample, 94% were seen once. Material for sequencing was blood. The receptors originated from a woman aged 25-40 years in good health.

The chain employs TRBV19 and TRBJ1-5, with TRBD1 identical over 7 bases. After removal of 4 bases from V and 1 base from J, the junction contained 10 bases not matched to a gene. Germline V gene sequence: CDR1 LNHDA, CDR2 SQIVND (reference sequence). The CDR3 extends over 17 amino acids. The CDR3 loop reads CASSTYTTGKSNQPQHF. CDR3 sequence (DNA): TGTGCCAGTAGTACCTACACGACAGGGAAGAGCAATCAGCCCCAGCATTTT.

The rearrangement joins TRBV6-5 to TRBJ1-1; possible D gene TRBD1, 5 bases. This CDR3 has 14 amino acids. The V end lost 3 bases, the J end lost 1 base, and 9 bases lay between the germline ends. From germline, CDR1 is MNHEY and CDR2 SVGAGI. This chain's CDR3 is CASSYYGQNTEAFF. Here the CDR3 DNA reads TGTGCCAGCAGTTATTATGGACAGAACACTGAAGCTTTCTTT.

The chain carries TRBV6-5 and TRBJ2-3; D is undetermined. The CDR3 sequence is 12 residues long. Trimming took off 8 bases at V and 7 bases at J, with 13 bases between the two ends. In germline, CDR1 is MNHEY, CDR2 SVGAGI. As DNA, the CDR3 is TGTGCCAGCGGTCAGCCCCCCTATACGCAGTATTTT. Protein sequence: CASGQPPYTQYF.

The CDR3 bases are TGTGCCAGTAGCTCCCAGTTTTCGAGGGCTGAAGCTTTCTTT. This codes for CASSSQFSRAEAFF. The rearrangement joins TRBV19 to TRBJ1-1; D is uncertain. Germline values: CDR1 LNHDA, CDR2 SQIVND (reference sequence). The CDR3 has 14 residues. V was pared by 6 bases and J by 6 bases, with 17 bases between. Together with reference TRBV19 and TRBJ1-1, the CDR3 gives the full variable domain: DGGITQSPKYLFRKEGQNVTLSCEQNLNHDAMYWYRQDPGQGLRLIYYSQIVNDFQKGDIAEGYSVSREKKESFPLTVTSAQKNPTAFYLCASSSQFSRAEAFFGQGTRLTVV.

This sequence joins TRBV18 and TRBJ1-4; D remains ambiguous. The CDR3 runs to 16 residues. Germline V gives CDR1 KGHSH, CDR2 LQKENI. Between the trimmed V and J ends, which lost 0 bases and 6 bases, there was a span of 14 bases. The CDR3 sequence is CASSPPAGGGHEKLFF. The CDR3 DNA is TGTGCCAGCTCACCACCTGCTGGCGGTGGGCATGAAAAACTGTTTTTT.

V and J are TRBV3-1 (or the pseudogene TRBV3-2) and TRBJ1-6; D possibly corresponds to TRBD1 (6 bases). This CDR3 region has 14 residues. The germline CDR1 and CDR2 sequences are LGHDT and YNNKEL (reference sequence). The V and J ends lost 0 bases and 10 bases respectively, with 10 bases between them. The CDR3 DNA follows: TGTGCCAGCAGCCAAGATAGAGGGGGATCACCCCTCCACTTT. It translates to CASSQDRGGSPLHF.

The chain is built from TRBV29-1 and TRBJ1-1; D gene ambiguous. The CDR3 totals 11 residues. Germline CDR1 reads SQVTM; CDR2 reads ANQGSEA. V dropped 8 bases and J dropped 5 bases, with 12 bases sitting between them. CDR3 DNA sequence: TGCAGCACCCTACCAGGTACTGAAGCTTTCTTT. Residues: CSTLPGTEAFF.

The chain carries TRBV7-2 and TRBJ1-1, with D possibly TRBD1 on 5 matching bases. The ends were cut back, 5 bases at V and 5 bases at J, with 12 bases in the middle. The germline V gene has CDR1 SGHTA and CDR2 FQGNSA. The CDR3 spans 13 residues. The CDR3 DNA reads TGTGCCAGCAGCCTGAGGGGTGGAACTGAAGCTTTCTTT. It encodes CASSLRGGTEAFF.

The rearrangement uses TRBV5-1 and TRBJ2-1; D call uncertain. This CDR3 region has 12 residues. V was trimmed by 0 bases and J by 6 bases, leaving 4 bases between them. Germline V gives CDR1 SGHRS, CDR2 YFSETQ. The CDR3 DNA is TGCGCCAGCAGCTTGGGGGGCAATGAGCAGTTCTTC. It yields the protein CASSLGGNEQFF. Supplemented by reference TRBV5-1 and TRBJ2-1, the full variable domain reads KAGVTQTPRYLIKTRGQQVTLSCSPISGHRSVSWYQQTPGQGLQFLFEYFSETQRNKGNFPGRFSGRQFSNSRSEMNVSTLELGDSALYLCASSLGGNEQFFGPGTRLTVL.

This chain links TRBV5-6 with TRBJ1-6; D is perhaps TRBD1 (6 bases). Germline V lookup: CDR1 SGHDT, CDR2 YYEEEE. There are 15 residues in the CDR3. V shed 2 bases and J shed 9 bases, with 15 bases lying between them. Here the CDR3 reads CASSFDGGRFSPLHF. Written as DNA, the CDR3 is TGTGCCAGCAGCTTTGACGGGGGCAGGTTTTCACCCCTCCACTTT. The whole variable domain, filled in from reference TRBV5-6 and TRBJ1-6, reads DAGVTQSPTHLIKTRGQQVTLRCSPKSGHDTVSWYQQALGQGPQFIFQYYEEEERQRGNFPDRFSGHQFPNYSSELNVNALLLGDSALYLCASSFDGGRFSPLHFGNGTRLTVT.

This chain uses TRBV4-1 with TRBJ1-6; D not certain. Germline V gene data show CDR1 as MGHRA and CDR2 as YSYEKL. Trimming shortened V by 3 bases and J by 0 bases, and 9 bases separated the two germline ends. The CDR3 consists of 16 residues. The DNA of the CDR3 is TGCGCCAGCAGCCAGGAAGGGAGCTCCTATAATTCACCCCTCCACTTT. Translation: CASSQEGSSYNSPLHF.

The chain has TRBV7-9 and TRBJ2-7; maybe TRBD1 (5 bases). The germline V gene encodes CDR1 SEHNR and CDR2 FQNEAQ (reference sequence). The CDR3 is 13 amino acids. V was trimmed by 3 bases and J by 5 bases, leaving 11 bases between them. CDR3 loop: CASSLAGRDEQYV. CDR3 nucleotide sequence: TGTGCCAGCAGCTTGGCAGGGCGCGACGAGCAGTACGTC.

The chain employs TRBV19 and TRBJ2-1, with TRBD1 matching over 7 bases. CDR1 is LNHDA and CDR2 is SQIVND in the germline V gene (reference sequence). V shed 5 bases, J shed 0 bases, and the junction held 4 bases outside the gene matches. The CDR3 is 15 amino acids. As DNA, the CDR3 is TGTGCCAGTAGTGATTCAGGGGGCTCCTACAATGAGCAGTTCTTC. Its translation: CASSDSGGSYNEQFF. Full variable domain (rest looked up from reference TRBV19 and TRBJ2-1): DGGITQSPKYLFRKEGQNVTLSCEQNLNHDAMYWYRQDPGQGLRLIYYSQIVNDFQKGDIAEGYSVSREKKESFPLTVTSAQKNPTAFYLCASSDSGGSYNEQFFGPGTRLTVL.

The V and J genes are TRBV10-3 and TRBJ2-3; unclear D gene. The V end was cut by 3 bases, the J end by 5 bases, with 12 bases between. The germline V gene encodes CDR1 ENHRY and CDR2 SYGVKD. This CDR3 spans 14 amino acids. CDR3 coding DNA: TGTGCCATCAGTGATTTGCAGATCTTAGATACGCAGTATTTT. It codes for CAISDLQILDTQYF.

The chain links TRBV2 to TRBJ1-2; D ambiguous. The CDR3 length is 13 residues. CDR1 SNHLY and CDR2 FYNNEI come from the germline V gene. The V gene lost 7 bases and the J gene lost 0 bases, with 9 bases spanning the gap. The CDR3 region has the DNA TGTGCCAGCAAGGTGGACCCTAACTATGGCTACACCTTC. This gives the protein CASKVDPNYGYTF.

This clone is a singleton in its sample. The V call is TRBV3-1 (or the pseudogene TRBV3-2), the J call TRBJ1-2; weak D call: TRBD1 (5 bases). Trimming removed 4 bases from V and 2 bases from J, with 17 bases in between. The CDR3 consists of 16 residues. Germline CDR1 is LGHDT and CDR2 is YNNKEL (reference sequence). CDR3 coding DNA: TGTGCCAGCAGCCGCACGCGGGGGGTCCCCAACTATGGCTACACCTTC. It is translated as CASSRTRGVPNYGYTF.

The J gene is TRBJ1-5, the V gene TRBV10-1; D may be TRBD1 (6 bases). The CDR3 sequence is 13 residues long. The V end was cut by 4 bases, the J end by 4 bases, with 8 bases between. The germline V gene has CDR1 WNHNN and CDR2 SYGVQD (reference sequence). The CDR3 bases are TGCGCCAGCAGTGGGAGGGGGAATCAGCCCCAGCATTTT. Translation gives CASSGRGNQPQHF.

This rearrangement joins TRBV9 to TRBJ1-5, with D perhaps matching TRBD1 (6 bases). The CDR3 extends over 15 amino acids. In germline, CDR1 is SGDLS, CDR2 YYNGEE. Trimming stripped 0 bases from V and 4 bases from J, with 11 bases between. CDR3 sequence (DNA): TGTGCCAGCAGCGTAGGGGGGGGCCAGAATCAGCCCCAGCATTTT. Translating it yields CASSVGGGQNQPQHF. The full variable domain, with the rest looked up from reference TRBV9 and TRBJ1-5, is DSGVTQTPKHLITATGQRVTLRCSPRSGDLSVYWYQQSLDQGLQFLIQYYNGEERAKGNILERFSAQQFPDLHSELNLSSLELGDSALYFCASSVGGGQNQPQHFGDGTRLSIL.

The chain is built from TRBV5-5 and TRBJ1-6, with D unclear. Trimming cost V 0 bases and J 8 bases, with 9 bases left between them. The germline CDR1 and CDR2 sequences are SGHKS and YYEKEE (reference sequence). CDR3 size: 14 residues. The CDR3 spells CASSLGHPDSPLHF. The CDR3 DNA reads as TGTGCCAGCAGCTTGGGGCACCCAGATTCACCCCTCCACTTT. Full variable domain (missing parts from reference TRBV5-5 and TRBJ1-6): DAGVTQSPTHLIKTRGQQVTLRCSPISGHKSVSWYQQVLGQGPQFIFQYYEKEERGRGNFPDRFSARQFPNYSSELNVNALLLGDSALYLCASSLGHPDSPLHFGNGTRLTVT.

The chain joins TRBV5-1 to TRBJ2-3; TRBD1 aligns across 7 bases. Losses at the gene ends were 4 bases for V and 2 bases for J; bases not matched to a gene: 4. In germline, CDR1 is SGHRS, CDR2 YFSETQ. The CDR3 loop spans 14 amino acids. Here the CDR3 DNA reads TGCGCCAGCAGCAAGGGACAGTCCACAGATACGCAGTATTTT. Translation gives CASSKGQSTDTQYF.